Reported below is one T cell receptor beta chain. Antigen unknown. This sample is part of a study of T cell responses to AZD1222 COVID-19 vaccine. Only in-frame clones appear in the TCRdb table, and some are missing; sequencing was by immunoSEQ multiplex PCR. The sample comprises about 120,000 clones, around 86% of which are singletons, and 1.2% rests with the top ten. General observations from the study: Clonal diversity was possibly underestimated; the donors were predominantly white British and more often female. Targets within unmutated variant regions were reportedly found for nearly half of spike-specific TCRs.

V shed 0 bases and J shed 0 bases, with 6 bases lying between them. The CDR3 is 14 residues long. CDR1 is GTSNPN and CDR2 is SVGIG in the germline V gene (reference sequence). The V and J genes are TRBV30 and TRBJ2-4; no clear D. Sequencing used peripheral blood, obtained on day 0 of AZD1222 vaccination. The clonotype comes from an adult in good health. The DNA for the CDR3 is TGTGCCTGGAGTGTTCCGAGAGCCAAAAACATTCAGTACTTC. Protein: CAWSVPRAKNIQYF.